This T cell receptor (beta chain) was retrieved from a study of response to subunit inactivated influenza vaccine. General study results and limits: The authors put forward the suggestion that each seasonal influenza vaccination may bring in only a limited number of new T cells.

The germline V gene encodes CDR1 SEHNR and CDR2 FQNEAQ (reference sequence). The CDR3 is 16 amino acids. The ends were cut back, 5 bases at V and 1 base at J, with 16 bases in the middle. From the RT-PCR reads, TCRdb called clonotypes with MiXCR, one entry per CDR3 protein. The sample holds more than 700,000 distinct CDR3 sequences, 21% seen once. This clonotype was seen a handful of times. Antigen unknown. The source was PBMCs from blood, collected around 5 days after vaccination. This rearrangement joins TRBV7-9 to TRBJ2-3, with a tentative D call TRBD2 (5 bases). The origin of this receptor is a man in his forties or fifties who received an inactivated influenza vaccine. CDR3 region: CASSPQDGVGTDTQYF. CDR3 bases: TGTGCCAGCAGCCCCCAGGACGGGGTCGGCACAGATACGCAGTATTTT.